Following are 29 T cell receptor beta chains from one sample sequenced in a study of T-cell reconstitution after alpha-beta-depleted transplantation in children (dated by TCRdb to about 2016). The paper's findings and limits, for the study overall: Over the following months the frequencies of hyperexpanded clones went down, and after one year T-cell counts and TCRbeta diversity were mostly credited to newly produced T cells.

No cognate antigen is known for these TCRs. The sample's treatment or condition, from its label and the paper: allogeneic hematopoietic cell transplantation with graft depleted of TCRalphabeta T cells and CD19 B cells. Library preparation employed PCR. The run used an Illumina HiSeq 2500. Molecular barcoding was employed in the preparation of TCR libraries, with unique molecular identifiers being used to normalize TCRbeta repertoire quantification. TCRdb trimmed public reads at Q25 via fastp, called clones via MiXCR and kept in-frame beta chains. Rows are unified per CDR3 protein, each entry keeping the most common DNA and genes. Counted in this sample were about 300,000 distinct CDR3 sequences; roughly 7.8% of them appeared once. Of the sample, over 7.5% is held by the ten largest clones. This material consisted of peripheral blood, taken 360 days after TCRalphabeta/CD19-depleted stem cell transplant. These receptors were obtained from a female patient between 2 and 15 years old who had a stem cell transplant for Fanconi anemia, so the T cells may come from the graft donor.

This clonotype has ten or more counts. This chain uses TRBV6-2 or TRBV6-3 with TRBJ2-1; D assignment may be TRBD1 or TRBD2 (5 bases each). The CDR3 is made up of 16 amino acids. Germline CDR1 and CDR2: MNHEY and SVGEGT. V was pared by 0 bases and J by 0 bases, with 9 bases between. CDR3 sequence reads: CASSYSAGSSYNEQFF. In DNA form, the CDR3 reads TGTGCCAGCAGTTACTCGGCAGGGAGCTCCTACAATGAGCAGTTCTTC.

CDR3: CASSRGRAFADTQYF. Written as DNA, the CDR3 is TGTGCCAGCAGCCGCGGGCGGGCTTTTGCAGATACGCAGTATTTT. The V gene is TRBV7-3, the J gene TRBJ2-3; D is perhaps TRBD2 (5 bases). Trimming removed 5 bases at V and 4 bases at J, with 16 bases between. Germline V gene data show CDR1 as SGHTA and CDR2 as FQGTGA. CDR3 length equals 15 residues.

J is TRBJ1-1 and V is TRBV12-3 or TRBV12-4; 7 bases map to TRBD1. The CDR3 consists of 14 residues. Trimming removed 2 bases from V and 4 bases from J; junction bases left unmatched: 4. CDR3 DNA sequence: TGTGCCAGCAGTTTAACCAGGGGGGGCACTGAAGCTTTCTTT. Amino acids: CASSLTRGGTEAFF.

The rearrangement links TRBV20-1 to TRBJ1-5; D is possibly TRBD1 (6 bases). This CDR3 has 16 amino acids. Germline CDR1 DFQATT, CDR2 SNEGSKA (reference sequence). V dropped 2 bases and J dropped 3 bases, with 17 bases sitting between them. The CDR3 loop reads CSARPPGHQANQPQHF. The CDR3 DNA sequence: TGCAGTGCTAGACCCCCGGGACACCAGGCCAATCAGCCCCAGCATTTT.

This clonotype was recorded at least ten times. This chain's CDR3 is CAINHGGEDTQYF. The CDR3 DNA reads TGTGCCATCAATCACGGGGGAGAAGATACGCAGTATTTT. The rearrangement uses TRBV10-3 and TRBJ2-3; possible D gene TRBD2, 6 bases. Looked up from germline, CDR1 is ENHRY and CDR2 is SYGVKD. The V and J ends lost 7 bases and 5 bases respectively, with 13 bases between them. The CDR3 spans 13 residues.

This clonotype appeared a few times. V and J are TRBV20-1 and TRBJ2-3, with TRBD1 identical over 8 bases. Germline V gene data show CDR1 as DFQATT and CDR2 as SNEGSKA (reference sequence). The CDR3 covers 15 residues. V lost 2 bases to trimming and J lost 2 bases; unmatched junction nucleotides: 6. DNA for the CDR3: TGCAGTGCTAGACAGGGGGCGGTCGTCACAGATACGCAGTATTTT. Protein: CSARQGAVVTDTQYF.

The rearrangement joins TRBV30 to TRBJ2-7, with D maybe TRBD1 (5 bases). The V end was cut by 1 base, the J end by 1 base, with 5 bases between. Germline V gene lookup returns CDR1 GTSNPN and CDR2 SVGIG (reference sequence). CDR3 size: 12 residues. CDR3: CAWSGQSYEQYF. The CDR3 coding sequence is TGTGCCTGGAGTGGACAGTCCTACGAGCAGTACTTC.

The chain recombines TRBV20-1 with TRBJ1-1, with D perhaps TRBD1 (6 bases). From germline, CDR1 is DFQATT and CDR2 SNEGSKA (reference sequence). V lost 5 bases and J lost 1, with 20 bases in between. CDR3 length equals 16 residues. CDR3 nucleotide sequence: TGCAGTGCTCCCTACCTCCGGGGGGGGCAGAACACTGAAGCTTTCTTT. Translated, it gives CSAPYLRGGQNTEAFF.

CDR3 loop: CASSYGTSSSYEQYF. The DNA of the CDR3 is TGCGCCAGCAGCTACGGGACTTCAAGCTCCTACGAGCAGTACTTC. V gene TRBV4-3 combines with J gene TRBJ2-7; D may be TRBD2 (6 bases). CDR1 LGHNA and CDR2 YSLEER come from the germline V gene. The CDR3 covers 15 residues. The germline V and J ends were trimmed by 5 bases and 0 bases, with 14 bases remaining between them.

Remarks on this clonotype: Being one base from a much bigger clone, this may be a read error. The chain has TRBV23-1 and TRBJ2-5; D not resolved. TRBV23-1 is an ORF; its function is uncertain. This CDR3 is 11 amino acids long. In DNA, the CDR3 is TGCGCCCCTTCCGACCAAGAGGCCCAGTACTTC. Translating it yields CAPSDQEAQYF.

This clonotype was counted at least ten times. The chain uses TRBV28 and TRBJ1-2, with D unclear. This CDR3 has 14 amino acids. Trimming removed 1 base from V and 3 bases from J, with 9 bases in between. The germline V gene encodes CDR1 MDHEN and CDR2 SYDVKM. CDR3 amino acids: CASSLFTEDYGYTF. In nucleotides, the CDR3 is TGTGCCAGCAGTTTATTCACAGAAGACTATGGCTACACCTTC.

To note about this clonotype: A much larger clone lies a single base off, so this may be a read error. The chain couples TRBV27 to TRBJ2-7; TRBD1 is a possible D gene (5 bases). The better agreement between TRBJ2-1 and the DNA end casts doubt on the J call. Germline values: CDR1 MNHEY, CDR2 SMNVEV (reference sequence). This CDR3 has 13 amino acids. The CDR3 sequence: CASSRGDTYEQFF. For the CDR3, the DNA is TGTGCCAGCAGTAGGGGCGATACCTACGAGCAGTTCTTC.

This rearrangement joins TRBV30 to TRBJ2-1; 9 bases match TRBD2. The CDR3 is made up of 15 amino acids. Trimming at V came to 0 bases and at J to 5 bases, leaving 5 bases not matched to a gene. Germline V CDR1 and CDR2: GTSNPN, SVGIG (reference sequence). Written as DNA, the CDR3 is TGTGCCTGGAGTGTACGTCTAGCGGGGAACAATGAGCAGTTCTTC. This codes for CAWSVRLAGNNEQFF.

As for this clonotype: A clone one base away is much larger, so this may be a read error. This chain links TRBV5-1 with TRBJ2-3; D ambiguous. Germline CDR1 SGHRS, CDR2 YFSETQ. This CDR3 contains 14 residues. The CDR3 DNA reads TGCGCCAGCAGAGAATACTCTTTCACAGATACGCAGTGTTTT. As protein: CASREYSFTDTQCF. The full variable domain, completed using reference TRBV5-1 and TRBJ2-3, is KAGVTQTPRYLIKTRGQQVTLSCSPISGHRSVSWYQQTPGQGLQFLFEYFSETQRNKGNFPGRFSGRQFSNSRSEMNVSTLELGDSALYLCASREYSFTDTQCFGPGTRLTVL.

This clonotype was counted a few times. The CDR3 region has the DNA TGTGCCAGCAGTTTGTCCGAGGACATACCAGATACGCAGTATTTT. Amino acid sequence: CASSLSEDIPDTQYF. The chain has TRBV12-3 or TRBV12-4 and TRBJ2-3; TRBD1 might be the D (5 bases). Trimming took 3 bases from V and 4 from J, leaving 14 bases between them. The CDR3 length is 15 residues.

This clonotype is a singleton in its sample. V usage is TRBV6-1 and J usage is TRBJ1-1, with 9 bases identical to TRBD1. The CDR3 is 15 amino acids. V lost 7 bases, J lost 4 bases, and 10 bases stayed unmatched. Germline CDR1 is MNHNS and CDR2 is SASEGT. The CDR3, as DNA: TGTGCCAGCACACCTCTTTTGGGACAGGGCACTGAAGCTTTCTTT. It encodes CASTPLLGQGTEAFF.

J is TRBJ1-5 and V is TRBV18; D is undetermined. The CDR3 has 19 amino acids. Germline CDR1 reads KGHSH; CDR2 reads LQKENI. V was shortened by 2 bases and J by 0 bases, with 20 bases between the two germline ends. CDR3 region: CASSPNPSVLDYSNQPQHF. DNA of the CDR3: TGTGCCAGCTCACCAAACCCATCGGTATTGGATTATAGCAATCAGCCCCAGCATTTT.

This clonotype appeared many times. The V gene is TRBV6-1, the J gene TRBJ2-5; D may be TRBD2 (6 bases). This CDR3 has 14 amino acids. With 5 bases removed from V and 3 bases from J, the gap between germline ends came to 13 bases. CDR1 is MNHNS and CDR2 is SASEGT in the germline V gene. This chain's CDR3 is CASSPGWGEETQYF. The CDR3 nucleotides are TGTGCCAGCAGTCCCGGATGGGGGGAAGAGACCCAGTACTTC.

The CDR3 DNA is TGCGCCAGCAGCCAGCAACAGGGAATTGGTACTGAAGCTTTCTTT. Translating gives CASSQQQGIGTEAFF. V usage is TRBV5-1 and J usage is TRBJ1-1, with D possibly matching TRBD1 (6 bases). The V end lost 4 bases, the J end lost 5 bases, and 18 bases lay between the germline ends. Per germline, CDR1 SGHRS and CDR2 YFSETQ. The CDR3 contains 15 residues.

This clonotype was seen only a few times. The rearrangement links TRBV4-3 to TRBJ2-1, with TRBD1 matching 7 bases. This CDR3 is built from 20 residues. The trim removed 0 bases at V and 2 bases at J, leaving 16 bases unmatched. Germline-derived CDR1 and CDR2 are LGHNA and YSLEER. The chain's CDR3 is CASSQDGDFRGKEAYNEQFF. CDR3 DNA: TGCGCCAGCAGCCAAGACGGAGATTTCAGGGGGAAGGAGGCCTACAATGAGCAGTTCTTC.

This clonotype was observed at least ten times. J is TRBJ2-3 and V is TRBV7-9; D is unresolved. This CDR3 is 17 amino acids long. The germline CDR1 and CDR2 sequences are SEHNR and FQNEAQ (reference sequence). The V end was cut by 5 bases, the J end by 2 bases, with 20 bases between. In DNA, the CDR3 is TGTGCCAGCAGCCCCGAAACTCGTATCCCCTACACAGATACGCAGTATTTT. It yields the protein CASSPETRIPYTDTQYF.

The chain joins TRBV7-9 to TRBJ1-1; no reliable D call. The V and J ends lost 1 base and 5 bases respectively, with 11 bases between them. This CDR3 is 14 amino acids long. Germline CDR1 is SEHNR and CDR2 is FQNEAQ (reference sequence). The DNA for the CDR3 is TGTGCCAGCAGCTTAGTTGCAGAATTAACTGAAGCTTTCTTT. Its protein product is CASSLVAELTEAFF.

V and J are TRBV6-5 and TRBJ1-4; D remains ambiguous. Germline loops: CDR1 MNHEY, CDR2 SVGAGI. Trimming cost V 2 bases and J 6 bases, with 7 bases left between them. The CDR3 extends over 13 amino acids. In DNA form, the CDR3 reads TGTGCCAGCAGTTACGTGCGGTATGAAAAACTGTTTTTT. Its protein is CASSYVRYEKLFF.

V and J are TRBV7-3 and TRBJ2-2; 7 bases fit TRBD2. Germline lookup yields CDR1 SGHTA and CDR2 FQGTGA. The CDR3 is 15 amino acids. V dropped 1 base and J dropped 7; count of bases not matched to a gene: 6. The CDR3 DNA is TGTGCCAGCAGCTTAAGAGACCCGGGGGGCGGGGAGCTGTTTTTT. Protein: CASSLRDPGGGELFF.

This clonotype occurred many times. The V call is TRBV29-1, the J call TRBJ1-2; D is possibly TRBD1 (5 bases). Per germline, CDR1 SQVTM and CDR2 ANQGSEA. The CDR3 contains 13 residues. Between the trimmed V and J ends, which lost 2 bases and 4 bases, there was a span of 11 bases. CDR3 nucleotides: TGCAGCGTTGAAACGGCAGGGACCTATGGCTACACCTTC. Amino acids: CSVETAGTYGYTF. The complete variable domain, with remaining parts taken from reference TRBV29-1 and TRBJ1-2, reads SAVISQKPSRDICQRGTSLTIQCQVDSQVTMMFWYRQQPGQSLTLIATANQGSEATYESGFVIDKFPISRPNLTFSTLTVSNMSPEDSSIYLCSVETAGTYGYTFGSGTRLTVV.

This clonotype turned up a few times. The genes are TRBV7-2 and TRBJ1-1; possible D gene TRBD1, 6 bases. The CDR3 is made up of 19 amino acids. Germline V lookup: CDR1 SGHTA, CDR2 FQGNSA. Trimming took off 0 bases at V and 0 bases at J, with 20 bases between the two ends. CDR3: CASSLAANDRQAMNTEAFF. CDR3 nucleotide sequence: TGTGCCAGCAGCTTAGCCGCAAATGATCGACAGGCCATGAACACTGAAGCTTTCTTT.

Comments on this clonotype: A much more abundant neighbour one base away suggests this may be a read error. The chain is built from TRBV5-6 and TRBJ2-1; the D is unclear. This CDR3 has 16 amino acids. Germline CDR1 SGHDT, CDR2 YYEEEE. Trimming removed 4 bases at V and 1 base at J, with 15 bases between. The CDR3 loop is CASSPRLASSYNEQFF. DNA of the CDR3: TGTGCCAGCAGCCCCAGGCTCGCTTCGTCCTACAATGAGCAGTTCTTC.

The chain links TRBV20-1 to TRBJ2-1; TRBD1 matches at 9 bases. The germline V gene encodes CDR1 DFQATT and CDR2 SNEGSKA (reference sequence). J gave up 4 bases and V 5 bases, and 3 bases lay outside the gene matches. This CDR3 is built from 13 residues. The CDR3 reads CSARQGVYNEQFF. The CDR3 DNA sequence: TGCAGTGCTCGACAGGGGGTTTACAATGAGCAGTTCTTC.

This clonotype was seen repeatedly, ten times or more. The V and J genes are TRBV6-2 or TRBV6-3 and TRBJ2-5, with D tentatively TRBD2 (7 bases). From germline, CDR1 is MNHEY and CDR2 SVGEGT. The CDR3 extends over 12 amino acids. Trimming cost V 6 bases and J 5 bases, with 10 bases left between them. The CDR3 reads CASSRGGETQYF. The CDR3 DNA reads TGTGCCAGCAGCAGGGGAGGGGAGACCCAGTACTTC.